Below are 9 T cell receptor beta chains sequenced from a single sample in a study of T cells in Graves' hyperthyroidism and ophthalmopathy. Amplification yielded TCR beta CDR3 regions, with RNA transcripts as the source. The primer set for the first-round RT-PCR of the TCR CDR3 was HTBI. TCRdb analysed the multiplex PCR reads with MiXCR anew, one entry per CDR3 protein. The sample has 500,000 to 800,000 distinct CDR3 sequences, 45% seen once; the top ten hold less than 8.5%. Sequenced input: peripheral blood or thyroid tissue (not recorded which). Receptors originate from an adult man with Graves' disease, either hyperthyroidism or ophthalmopathy (not recorded which).

The CDR3 protein is CASSLGTGVNSPLHF. The DNA of the CDR3 is TGTGCCAGCAGCTTGGGGACAGGGGTTAATTCACCCCTCCACTTT. V usage is TRBV7-2 and J usage is TRBJ1-6; 10 bases line up with TRBD1. This CDR3 comprises 15 residues. Per germline, CDR1 SGHTA and CDR2 FQGNSA. V trimming: 3 bases; J trimming: 6 bases; junction bases outside the gene matches: 2. The full variable domain, in which reference TRBV7-2 and TRBJ1-6 provide the parts outside the CDR3, is GAGVSQSPSNKVTEKGKDVELRCDPISGHTALYWYRQSLGQGLEFLIYFQGNSAPDKSGLPSDRFSAERTGGSVSTLTIQRTQQEDSAVYLCASSLGTGVNSPLHFGNGTRLTVT.

This clonotype was seen a few times. The chain uses TRBV29-1 and TRBJ1-1; D remains ambiguous. Germline CDR1 reads SQVTM; CDR2 reads ANQGSEA. V was pared by 3 bases and J by 7 bases, with 15 bases between. CDR3 length: 13 amino acids. The chain's CDR3 is CSVEVGGTNEAFF. The CDR3 DNA reads as TGCAGCGTTGAGGTGGGCGGAACTAATGAAGCTTTCTTT.

This clonotype was counted only a few times. V gene TRBV7-9 combines with J gene TRBJ1-1; 8 nucleotides agree with TRBD1. CDR1 and CDR2 (germline): SEHNR, FQNEAQ (reference sequence). The CDR3 has 14 residues. J was trimmed by 3 bases and V by 6 bases; bases with no gene match: 6. The CDR3: CASRQQGGDTEAFF. CDR3 coding DNA: TGTGCCAGCAGACAACAGGGGGGGGACACTGAAGCTTTCTTT.

This clonotype came up once. The chain recombines TRBV20-1 with TRBJ2-7, with 8 bases identical to TRBD2. The CDR3 length is 12 residues. The germline gives CDR1 DFQATT, CDR2 SNEGSKA (reference sequence). Trimming removed 6 bases from V and 6 bases from J; junction bases left unmatched: 7. CDR3 residues: CSAAGAFGEQYF. Written as DNA, the CDR3 is TGCAGTGCAGCGGGGGCATTTGGCGAGCAGTACTTC.

The V gene is TRBV20-1, the J gene TRBJ2-7; TRBD2 is a possible D gene (7 bases). The germline gives CDR1 DFQATT, CDR2 SNEGSKA (reference sequence). The CDR3 totals 14 residues. V lost 4 bases, J lost 6 bases, and 19 bases lay in between. The CDR3 sequence is CSAIYTGGTSEQYF. CDR3 DNA sequence: TGCAGTGCTATTTACACCGGGGGGACAAGCGAGCAGTACTTC.

As for this clonotype: Possible read error: a much larger clone is one base away. V gene TRBV10-2 combines with J gene TRBJ1-5, with D perhaps TRBD1 (5 bases). CDR1 and CDR2 (germline): WSHSY, SAAADI. Trimming took off 10 bases at V and 9 bases at J, with 19 bases between the two ends. There are 13 residues in the CDR3. The CDR3 DNA is TGCGCCACTACAAACAGGAGAAGTCGGCCCCAGCATTTT. Residues: CATTNRRSRPQHF.

In DNA, the CDR3 is TGCGCCAGCAGCGAGACAGGGGGATGGAACACTGAAGCTTTCTTT. As protein: CASSETGGWNTEAFF. V is TRBV5-1 and J is TRBJ1-1, with TRBD1 matching over 9 bases. The germline V gene encodes CDR1 SGHRS and CDR2 YFSETQ. CDR3 length: 15 residues. Trimming took 4 bases from V and 1 from J; bases not matched to a gene: 5.

This clonotype was seen many times. This chain connects TRBV24-1 to TRBJ2-6; TRBD1 might be the D (6 bases). This CDR3 is built from 16 residues. In germline, CDR1 is KGHDR, CDR2 SFDVKD. Trimming shortened V by 4 bases and J by 2 bases, and 11 bases separated the two germline ends. The CDR3 is CATSDPTGPGANVLTF. CDR3 nucleotides: TGTGCCACCAGTGACCCGACAGGCCCTGGGGCCAACGTCCTGACTTTC.

This clonotype was counted a few times. The CDR3 region is CASSFDPAGELFF. CDR3 coding DNA: TGTGCCAGCAGTTTTGATCCGGCCGGGGAGCTGTTTTTT. V is TRBV12-3 or TRBV12-4 and J is TRBJ2-2; no firm D call. Deletions cut 3 bases from V and 6 bases from J, with 8 bases between. The CDR3 extends over 13 amino acids.